The 15 T cell receptor beta chains reported below all come from one sample, sequenced in a study of CDR3 diversity in severe acne (dated by TCRdb to the late 2010s). Preparation of the library involved PCR. The data were produced on an Illumina HiSeq 2000. TCRdb's own reprocessing of the public reads used fastp at Q25 and MiXCR and kept productive beta chains. Identical CDR3 protein sequences are pooled into one entry, listed with their most common genes and DNA. Counted in this sample were 84,000 or so distinct CDR3 sequences; around half of them appeared once. In total, the top ten clones hold roughly a tenth of the sample. Material: blood. These receptors originate from a male donor in good health, serving as a control.

Many counts were recorded for this clonotype. This sequence joins TRBV12-3 or TRBV12-4 and TRBJ2-1; the match to TRBD2 covers 9 bases. The CDR3 spans 16 residues. V lost 1 base, J lost 8 bases, and 9 bases stayed unmatched. CDR3 sequence reads: CASSLVAGAPRDEQFF. The CDR3 DNA is TGTGCCAGCAGTTTAGTAGCGGGAGCCCCCCGCGATGAGCAGTTCTTC.

At least ten counts were recorded for this clonotype. J is TRBJ2-7 and V is TRBV10-3; maybe TRBD2 (6 bases). V shed 6 bases and J shed 3 bases, with 9 bases lying between them. CDR1 and CDR2 (germline): ENHRY, SYGVKD. The CDR3 is 12 residues long. CDR3 sequence (DNA): TGTGCCATCAGGCGGGACGGCTACGAGCAGTACTTC. Protein sequence: CAIRRDGYEQYF.

V and J are TRBV20-1 and TRBJ2-5; D is possibly TRBD1 (7 bases). The CDR3 covers 15 residues. Germline CDR1 reads DFQATT; CDR2 reads SNEGSKA (reference sequence). The V end lost 0 bases, the J end lost 4 bases, and 15 bases lay between the germline ends. The CDR3 bases are TGCAGTGCTAGAGATCAGGTGGAGGGGGCAGAGACCCAGTACTTC. Translation gives CSARDQVEGAETQYF.

The rearrangement joins TRBV10-3 to TRBJ1-3; D gene ambiguous. The CDR3 is 15 amino acids. V lost 8 bases and J 0 bases, leaving 14 bases between the germline ends. Per the germline V gene, CDR1 is ENHRY and CDR2 is SYGVKD. The CDR3 region is CAISRRLSSGNTIYF. The CDR3 DNA reads as TGTGCCATCTCGCGTCGACTGAGCTCTGGAAACACCATATATTTT.

The V call is TRBV10-3, the J call TRBJ2-3; D is possibly TRBD2 (6 bases). Germline V CDR1 and CDR2: ENHRY, SYGVKD. The CDR3 runs 15 residues. V was pared by 3 bases and J by 0 bases, with 10 bases between. CDR3 residues: CAISDVGTSTDTQYF. The CDR3 coding sequence is TGTGCCATCAGTGACGTCGGGACTAGCACAGATACGCAGTATTTT.

As to this clonotype: No conserved phenylalanine or tryptophan is present at the end of the CDR3, so a read error is the likely explanation. The V gene is TRBV7-9, the J gene TRBJ1-6; D gene ambiguous. The germline V gene encodes CDR1 SEHNR and CDR2 FQNEAQ (reference sequence). The germline V and J ends were trimmed by 3 bases and 8 bases, with 14 bases remaining between them. The CDR3 extends over 15 amino acids. The CDR3 DNA reads as TGTGCCAGCAGCTTGCAAGGCGGAGACGATTCACCCCTCCACCTT. It translates to CASSLQGGDDSPLHL.

This clonotype was counted a few times. This sequence joins TRBV7-6 and TRBJ1-1, with D possibly matching TRBD1 (5 bases). The CDR3 consists of 19 residues. Deletions cut 5 bases from V and 0 bases from J, with 25 bases between. The germline V gene has CDR1 SGHVS and CDR2 FNYEAQ. In DNA form, the CDR3 reads TGTGCCAGCAGCCAAACTGGGGGGGGGGGGTGGGCGATGAACACTGAAGCTTTCTTT. This codes for CASSQTGGGGWAMNTEAFF. Combining the CDR3 with reference TRBV7-6 and TRBJ1-1 gives the whole variable domain GAGVSQSPRYKVTKRGQDVALRCDPISGHVSLYWYRQALGQGPEFLTYFNYEAQQDKSGLPNDRFSAERPEGSISTLTIQRTEQRDSAMYRCASSQTGGGGWAMNTEAFFGQGTRLTVV.

This clonotype was counted a few times. The chain is built from TRBV5-1 and TRBJ1-1; possibly TRBD1 for D (5 bases). Germline CDR1 reads SGHRS; CDR2 reads YFSETQ. V lost 3 bases, J lost 5 bases, and 17 bases lay in between. This CDR3 region has 15 residues. The CDR3 DNA reads as TGCGCCAGCAGCTACGGGGACGCGGCGGCAACTGAAGCTTTCTTT. Its protein product is CASSYGDAAATEAFF.

The rearrangement uses TRBV2 and TRBJ1-2; D uncertain. The V gene lost 10 bases and the J gene lost 2 bases, with 11 bases spanning the gap. This CDR3 contains 12 residues. CDR1 and CDR2 from the germline V gene are SNHLY and FYNNEI. CDR3 amino acids: CATHIGNYGYTF. The CDR3 nucleotides read TGTGCCACCCATATCGGGAACTATGGCTACACCTTC.

The rearrangement uses TRBV2 and TRBJ2-7, with D perhaps being TRBD1 or TRBD2 (5 bases each). Germline values: CDR1 SNHLY, CDR2 FYNNEI. Trimming left V 6 bases short and J 6 bases short, with 18 bases between. There are 14 residues in the CDR3. CDR3 nucleotides: TGTGCCAGCAGGATCCGGGGCAGGGCGGGCGAGCAGTACTTC. Its protein is CASRIRGRAGEQYF.

The CDR3 bases are TGTGCCAGCAGCTTAGCGCAGGGGATAGGCACTGAAGCTTTCTTT. Translated: CASSLAQGIGTEAFF. V and J are TRBV7-9 and TRBJ1-1, with D possibly TRBD1 on 6 matching bases. CDR3 length equals 15 residues. Trimming stripped 0 bases from V and 4 bases from J, with 12 bases between. Per the germline V gene, CDR1 is SEHNR and CDR2 is FQNEAQ (reference sequence).

As to this clonotype: This sequence may be a read error, since a much larger clone differs from it by one base. The rearrangement links TRBV7-8 to TRBJ2-7, with TRBD2 as a possible D gene (6 bases). Germline V gene lookup returns CDR1 SGHVS and CDR2 FQNEAQ. The CDR3 is 17 amino acids. The CDR3 bases are TGTGCCAGCAGCTTAGATCCCCCCGAGCGGGCAATCTACGAGCAGCACTTC. Translation: CASSLDPPERAIYEQHF.

V usage is TRBV9 and J usage is TRBJ2-5, with D possibly being TRBD2 (5 bases). CDR3 length: 10 residues. V gave up 4 bases and J gave up 14 bases, with 12 bases separating them. Germline V gene sequence: CDR1 SGDLS, CDR2 YYNGEE. CDR3 residues: CASSRSDLYF. CDR3 nucleotide sequence: TGTGCCAGCAGCCGCTCGGACTTATACTTC. Variable domain in full (rest from reference TRBV9 and TRBJ2-5): DSGVTQTPKHLITATGQRVTLRCSPRSGDLSVYWYQQSLDQGLQFLIQYYNGEERAKGNILERFSAQQFPDLHSELNLSSLELGDSALYFCASSRSDLYFGPGTRLLVL.

The sample holds a few counts of this clonotype. The rearrangement uses TRBV6-5 and TRBJ1-6; no reliable D call. Germline V CDR1 and CDR2: MNHEY, SVGAGI. The CDR3 covers 14 residues. Trimming removed 3 bases at V and 8 bases at J, with 11 bases between. CDR3 nucleotide sequence: TGTGCCAGCAGTTATCAGAGAGGCGATTCACCCCTCCACTTT. The encoded protein is CASSYQRGDSPLHF.

This clonotype was recorded at least ten times. The V and J genes are TRBV2 and TRBJ2-5; the D gene is possibly TRBD2 (5 bases). This CDR3 region has 16 residues. Germline lookup yields CDR1 SNHLY and CDR2 FYNNEI. The germline V and J ends were trimmed by 7 bases and 5 bases, with 23 bases remaining between them. CDR3 residues: CASTRRASSSGETQYF. In nucleotides, the CDR3 is TGTGCCAGCACACGGCGGGCGAGCAGCTCCGGGGAGACCCAGTACTTC.